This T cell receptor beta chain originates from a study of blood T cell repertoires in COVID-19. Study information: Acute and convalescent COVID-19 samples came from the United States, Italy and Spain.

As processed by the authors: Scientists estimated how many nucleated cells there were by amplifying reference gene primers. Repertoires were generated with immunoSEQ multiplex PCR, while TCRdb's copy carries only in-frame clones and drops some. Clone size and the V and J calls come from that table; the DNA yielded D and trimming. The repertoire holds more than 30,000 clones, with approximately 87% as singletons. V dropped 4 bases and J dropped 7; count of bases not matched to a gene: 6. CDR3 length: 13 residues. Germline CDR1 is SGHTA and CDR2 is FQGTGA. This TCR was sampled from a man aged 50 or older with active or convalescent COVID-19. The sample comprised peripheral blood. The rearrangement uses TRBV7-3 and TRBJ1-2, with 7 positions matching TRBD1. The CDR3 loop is CASSSQQGSGYTF. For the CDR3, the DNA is TGTGCCAGCAGCTCACAACAGGGGTCTGGCTACACCTTC. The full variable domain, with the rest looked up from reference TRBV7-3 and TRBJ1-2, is GAGVSQTPSNKVTEKGKYVELRCDPISGHTALYWYRQSLGQGPEFLIYFQGTGAADDSGLPNDRFFAVRPEGSVSTLKIQRTERGDSAVYLCASSSQQGSGYTFGSGTRLTVV.